This entry describes one T cell receptor (beta chain). The antigen is unknown. TCRdb analysed the 5' RACE reads with MiXCR anew, one entry per CDR3 protein. The table shows approximately 190,000 distinct CDR3 sequences, with roughly 15% occurring only once. This specimen belongs to a study of identical twins. Notes on the study in general: With abundant cord blood beta clonotypes, insertions were fewer; memory repertoires showed no such pattern. Compared with models, monozygotic twins showed more out-of-frame TCR alpha sharing.

V lost 6 bases and J 1 base, leaving 10 bases between the germline ends. The CDR3 contains 13 residues. Germline V gene sequence: CDR1 MNHNS, CDR2 SASEGT. This sample also belongs to another study, concerning T cells expressing NK-cell markers. That study reports: CD3+CD56+NKG2C+, CD3+CD56+NKG2C- and CD3+CD56-NKG2C+ T cells, once sorted, supplied the TCR beta repertoires.

The source is a young woman in good health. The rearrangement joins TRBV6-1 to TRBJ2-7; TRBD1 or TRBD2 may be the D gene (5 bases each). Sequenced: CD8+ T cells sorted from blood. The CDR3 coding sequence is TGTGCCAGCAGCTGGGACGGATCCTACGAGCAGTACTTC. The encoded protein is CASSWDGSYEQYF.